This entry lists 3 T cell receptor beta chains sequenced from one sample in a study of T cell changes during pregnancy in multiple sclerosis. Libraries were prepared by immunoSEQ multiplex PCR; TCRdb keeps only in-frame clonotypes and omits some of them. Among tens of thousands of clones listed, about 94% were seen once. The sample was CD8+ T cells from peripheral blood mononuclear cells, taken after pregnancy. The origin of the receptors is a female donor with multiple sclerosis, enrolled in a pregnancy study.

The gene calls are TRBV4-1 and TRBJ1-1, with 8 bases matching TRBD1. The CDR3 extends over 16 amino acids. Germline lookup yields CDR1 MGHRA and CDR2 YSYEKL. V trimming: 3 bases; J trimming: 4 bases; junction bases outside the gene matches: 10. The CDR3 is CASSQVQGVLGTEAFF. DNA of the CDR3: TGCGCCAGCAGCCAGGTACAGGGGGTCTTGGGCACTGAAGCTTTCTTT.

The chain has TRBV11-2 and TRBJ2-1; 9 bases align to TRBD2. CDR1 SGHAT and CDR2 FQNNGV come from the germline V gene. V lost 1 base, J lost 4 bases, and 5 bases stayed unmatched. This CDR3 has 16 residues. The DNA of the CDR3 is TGTGCCAGCAGCTTAGTAGGGACTAGCTTTTACAATGAGCAGTTCTTC. Its protein is CASSLVGTSFYNEQFF.

This chain joins TRBV7-3 and TRBJ2-5, with TRBD2 matching over 11 bases. The CDR3 is 15 residues long. The germline V gene has CDR1 SGHTA and CDR2 FQGTGA. V dropped 4 bases and J dropped 2; count of bases not matched to a gene: 3. CDR3 nucleotides: TGTGCCAGCAGCTCCCTAGCGGGAGGTCAAGAGACCCAGTACTTC. This gives the protein CASSSLAGGQETQYF.